This T cell receptor (beta chain) is drawn from a study of CD8+ T cells in alopecia areata. Study outcomes and limitations: Under tofacitinib, fewer expanded CD8+ clones appeared among the top 100 scalp clones.

Specified treatment: oral pan-JAK inhibitor, 5-10 mg twice daily. RNA extraction and reverse transcription yielded cDNA as sequencing template. Sequenced by immunoSEQ multiplex PCR; TCRdb stores in-frame clones only, minus some. In the table there are nearly 110,000 clones, about four fifths of which are singletons. Trimming pared 1 base from V and 2 bases from J, leaving 4 bases between. Per the germline V gene, CDR1 is LNHDA and CDR2 is SQIVND (reference sequence). This CDR3 has 13 residues. Remarks on this clone: Its target is unknown.

V usage is TRBV19 and J usage is TRBJ2-3; D is undetermined. This material consisted of CD8+ T cells sorted from blood, taken at week 24, from a patient treated with tofacitinib. The sequence derives from a human donor with alopecia areata. The CDR3: CASSIVVTDTQYF. CDR3 nucleotides: TGTGCCAGTAGTATAGTCGTCACAGATACGCAGTATTTT.